The entry below describes one T cell receptor beta chain. What it binds is unknown. The data originate from a study of T cell repertoires in cytomegalovirus infection. Study as a whole: Public TCR beta signatures marked donors with CMV infection and the matching HLA.

General study results and limits: CMV carriers having the relevant HLA were flagged by cumulative public TCR beta family frequency. The ex vivo response was dominated by HLA-C-restricted CMV-specific TCR beta clonotypes.

The V and J ends lost 0 bases and 4 bases respectively, with 9 bases between them. CDR1 and CDR2 from the germline V gene are KGHSH and LQKENI. This CDR3 is built from 14 residues. TCRdb used MiXCR to reprocess the reads, holding one entry per CDR3 protein. Seen here are more than 250,000 distinct CDR3 sequences, roughly 13% observed once, and the top ten hold 8.8%. The sample consisted of PBMCs. This clonotype was obtained from a human donor in good health (CMV status not recorded). Some clones in this sample may be carry-over from other donors' samples. The chain recombines TRBV18 with TRBJ1-2; D uncertain. The CDR3, as DNA: TGTGCCAGCTCACCACCCGGCAGCCCCTATGGCTACACCTTC. Translated: CASSPPGSPYGYTF.